This T cell receptor beta chain appears in the sequencing data of a study of blood T cell repertoires in COVID-19. Study-wide context: PBMCs, B-cell-depleted T cells, or T cells were the source of the cDNA or gDNA that made up the material.

The CDR3 runs 12 residues. V lost 4 bases and J 5 bases, leaving 7 bases between the germline ends. Germline V lookup: CDR1 LGHNT, CDR2 FRNRAP. The repertoire was sequenced with immunoSEQ multiplex PCR; TCRdb's copy has only in-frame clones and lacks some. The table shows fewer than 300,000 clones, with 70% to 90% occurring only once. The receptor comes from a woman in her thirties or forties who had recovered from COVID-19. J is TRBJ2-3 and V is TRBV12-5; TRBD2 is a possible D gene (6 bases). The sequencing input was peripheral blood. In DNA, the CDR3 is TGTGCTAGTGGTTCGGGGGTAGATACGCAGTATTTT. Translation gives CASGSGVDTQYF. The full variable domain, rest sourced from reference TRBV12-5 and TRBJ2-3, is DARVTQTPRHKVTEMGQEVTMRCQPILGHNTVFWYRQTMMQGLELLAYFRNRAPLDDSGMPKDRFSAEMPDATLATLKIQPSEPRDSAVYFCASGSGVDTQYFGPGTRLTVL.